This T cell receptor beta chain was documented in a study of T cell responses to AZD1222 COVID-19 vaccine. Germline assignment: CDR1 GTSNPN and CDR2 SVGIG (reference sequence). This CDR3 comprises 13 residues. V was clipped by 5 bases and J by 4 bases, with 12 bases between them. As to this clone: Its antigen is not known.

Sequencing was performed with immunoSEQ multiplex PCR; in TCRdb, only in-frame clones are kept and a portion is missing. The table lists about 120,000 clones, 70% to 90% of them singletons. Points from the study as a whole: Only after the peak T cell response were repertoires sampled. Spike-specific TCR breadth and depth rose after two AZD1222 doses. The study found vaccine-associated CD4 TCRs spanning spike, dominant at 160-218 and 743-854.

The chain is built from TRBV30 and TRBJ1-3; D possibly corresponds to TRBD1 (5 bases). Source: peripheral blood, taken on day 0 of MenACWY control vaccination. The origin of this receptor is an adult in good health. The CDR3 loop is CAWLGARGNTIYF. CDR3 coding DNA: TGTGCCTGGCTAGGGGCACGGGGAAACACCATATATTTT.